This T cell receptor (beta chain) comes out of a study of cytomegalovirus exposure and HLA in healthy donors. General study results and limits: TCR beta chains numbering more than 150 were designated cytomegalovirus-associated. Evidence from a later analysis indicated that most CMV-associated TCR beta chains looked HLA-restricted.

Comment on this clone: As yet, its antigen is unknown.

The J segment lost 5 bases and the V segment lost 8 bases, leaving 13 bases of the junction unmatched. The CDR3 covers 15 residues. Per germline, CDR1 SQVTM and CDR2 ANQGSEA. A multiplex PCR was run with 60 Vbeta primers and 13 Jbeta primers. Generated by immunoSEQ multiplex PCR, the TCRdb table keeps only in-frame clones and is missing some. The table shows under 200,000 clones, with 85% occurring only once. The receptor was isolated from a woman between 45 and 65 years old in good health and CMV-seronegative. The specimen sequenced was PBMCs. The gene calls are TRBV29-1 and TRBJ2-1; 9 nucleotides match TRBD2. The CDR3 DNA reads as TGCAGCTCGCGGGGTAGCGGGAGTAAGAACAATGAGCAGTTCTTC. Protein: CSSRGSGSKNNEQFF.